The sequence of this T cell receptor beta chain was determined in a study of breast tumors, draining lymph nodes, adjacent tissues. V lost 3 bases to trimming and J lost 3 bases; unmatched junction nucleotides: 5. CDR3 length equals 14 residues. Germline CDR1 SEHNR, CDR2 FQNEAQ (reference sequence). Each CDR3 protein gets one entry after TCRdb re-called the multiplex PCR reads with MiXCR. The profile shows some 170,000 distinct CDR3 sequences, approximately 30% of them singletons. Axillary draining lymph nodes of breast cancer patients supplied the node samples. The chain uses TRBV7-9 and TRBJ2-7, with TRBD1 matching 7 bases. This TCR was recovered from a female donor with breast cancer. Some clones in this sample may be carry-over from other donors' samples. Input material: axillary lymph node tissue. The CDR3 bases are TGTGCCAGCAGCTTCCCAGGACAGGACTACGAGCAGTACTTC. Encoded protein: CASSFPGQDYEQYF.